The present entry profiles one T cell receptor beta chain with its context. V lost 5 bases, J lost 3 bases, and 2 bases stayed unmatched. This CDR3 comprises 14 residues. Germline V gene lookup returns CDR1 SGHKS and CDR2 YYEKEE (reference sequence). The entry originates in a study of control samples from healthy donors and cancer patients. The protocol was immunoSEQ multiplex PCR, while the TCRdb copy is restricted to in-frame clones and leaves out a portion. The top ten hold 5.5% of the sample, which has about 130,000 clones, 92% seen once. Sequencing was done on a sample of blood. The TCR originated in a man between 18 and 29 years old in good health. The chain is built from TRBV5-5 and TRBJ2-3, with 11 bases fitting TRBD1. CDR3 DNA: TGTGCCAGCAGTTGGGACAGGGGGACAGATACGCAGTATTTT. It specifies CASSWDRGTDTQYF. Based on the CDR3 plus reference TRBV5-5 and TRBJ2-3, the full variable domain is DAGVTQSPTHLIKTRGQQVTLRCSPISGHKSVSWYQQVLGQGPQFIFQYYEKEERGRGNFPDRFSARQFPNYSSELNVNALLLGDSALYLCASSWDRGTDTQYFGPGTRLTVL.